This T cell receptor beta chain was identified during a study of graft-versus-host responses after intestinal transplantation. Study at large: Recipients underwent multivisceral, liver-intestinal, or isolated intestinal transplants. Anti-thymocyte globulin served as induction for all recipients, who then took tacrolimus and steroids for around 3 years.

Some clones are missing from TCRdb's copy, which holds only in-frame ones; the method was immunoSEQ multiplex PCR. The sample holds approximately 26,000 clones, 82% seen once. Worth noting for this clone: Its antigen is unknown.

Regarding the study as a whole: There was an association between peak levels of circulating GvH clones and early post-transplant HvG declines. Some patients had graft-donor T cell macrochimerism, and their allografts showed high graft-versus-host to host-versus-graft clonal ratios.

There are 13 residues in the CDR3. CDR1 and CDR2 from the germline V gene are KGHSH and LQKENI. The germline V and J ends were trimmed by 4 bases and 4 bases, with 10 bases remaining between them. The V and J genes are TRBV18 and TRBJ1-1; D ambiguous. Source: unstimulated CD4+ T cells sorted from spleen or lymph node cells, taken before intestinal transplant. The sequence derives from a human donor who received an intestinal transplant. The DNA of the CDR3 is TGTGCCAGCTCACTCAAGGAGGGCACTGAAGCTTTCTTT. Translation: CASSLKEGTEAFF.